This entry lists 14 T cell receptor beta chains sequenced from one sample in a study of shared clonotypes between healthy human individuals. Method: immunoSEQ multiplex PCR; TCRdb's copy keeps in-frame clones and lacks some. Of some 530,000 clones in the sample, 81% were seen once. Sequencing was carried out using PBMCs. These receptors were taken from a woman in her 40s in good health. Some clones in this sample may be carry-over from other donors' samples.

The genes are TRBV27 and TRBJ2-2; D is unclear. Germline lookup yields CDR1 MNHEY and CDR2 SMNVEV (reference sequence). V lost 4 bases to trimming and J lost 3 bases, with 15 bases between them. The CDR3 has 16 residues. For the CDR3, the DNA is TGTGCCAGCAGTTCGCCCGGATACTGGGACACCGGGGAGCTGTTTTTT. Protein product: CASSSPGYWDTGELFF.

The count of this clone is one. CDR3 coding DNA: TGCAGCGCCGAGGAACAGGGGCTGAGGTACGAGCAGTACTTC. Its translation is CSAEEQGLRYEQYF. The chain employs TRBV29-1 and TRBJ2-7; 7 nucleotides align to TRBD1. The J segment lost 4 bases and the V segment lost 7 bases, leaving 13 bases of the junction unmatched. The CDR3 sequence is 14 residues long. In germline, CDR1 is SQVTM, CDR2 ANQGSEA.

This chain connects TRBV28 to TRBJ1-4, with 7 nucleotides matching TRBD1. Germline CDR1 and CDR2: MDHEN and SYDVKM. After removal of 4 bases from V and 0 bases from J, the junction contained 17 bases not matched to a gene. The CDR3 runs to 20 residues. CDR3 DNA: TGTGCCAGCAGTTCCGGGGTTGTCTACAGGGGCCTCACAACTAATGAAAAACTGTTTTTT. Translated: CASSSGVVYRGLTTNEKLFF.

This clone was observed a single time. The chain recombines TRBV7-9 with TRBJ1-2; TRBD1 matches at 9 bases. V trimming: 3 bases; J trimming: 7 bases; junction bases outside the gene matches: 0. Per the germline V gene, CDR1 is SEHNR and CDR2 is FQNEAQ (reference sequence). The length of the CDR3 is 12 residues. CDR3 sequence reads: CASSLGQGGYTF. CDR3 DNA sequence: TGTGCCAGCAGCTTGGGACAGGGTGGCTACACCTTC.

Note on this clone: Distinct nucleotide sequences in the sample also encode this CDR3. V usage is TRBV18 and J usage is TRBJ1-1; no clear D. The CDR3 has 12 amino acids. Per the germline V gene, CDR1 is KGHSH and CDR2 is LQKENI. V was clipped by 1 base and J by 0 bases, with 0 bases between them. CDR3 in amino acids: CASSPLNTEAFF. CDR3 DNA: TGTGCCAGCTCACCACTGAACACTGAAGCTTTCTTT.

The chain combines TRBV28 with TRBJ1-5; 9 nucleotides match TRBD1. The CDR3 spans 16 residues. V lost 6 bases and J lost 7; bases outside the gene matches: 13. Germline V gives CDR1 MDHEN, CDR2 SYDVKM. The CDR3 is CASREQGAQGKQPQHF. CDR3 in DNA: TGTGCCAGCAGAGAACAGGGGGCGCAAGGGAAACAGCCCCAGCATTTT.

The rearrangement joins TRBV6-5 to TRBJ2-7; 7 bases are a match to TRBD1. The CDR3 runs 15 residues. Germline CDR1 MNHEY, CDR2 SVGAGI. V lost 0 bases to trimming and J lost 0 bases; unmatched junction nucleotides: 2. This chain's CDR3 is CASSYSRDSSYEQYF. The CDR3 DNA reads as TGTGCCAGCAGTTACTCCCGGGACAGCTCCTACGAGCAGTACTTC.

Turning to this clone: It is likely a read error: a sequence one base away is far more abundant. This CDR3 is CASSSSRTGTTGELFF. The CDR3 nucleotides are TGTGCCAGCAGCTCTTCCCGGACAGGGACCACCGGGGAGCTGTTTTTT. The V call is TRBV7-9, the J call TRBJ2-2, with TRBD1 identical over 8 bases. CDR3 length: 16 amino acids. Germline CDR1 reads SEHNR; CDR2 reads FQNEAQ (reference sequence). Losses at the gene ends were 4 bases for V and 4 bases for J; bases not matched to a gene: 8. The entire variable domain, with the rest obtained from reference TRBV7-9 and TRBJ2-2, is as follows: DTGVSQNPRHKITKRGQNVTFRCDPISEHNRLYWYRQTLGQGPEFLTYFQNEAQLEKSRLLSDRFSAERPKGSFSTLEIQRTEQGDSAMYLCASSSSRTGTTGELFFGEGSRLTVL.

Comment on this clone: A single base is all that separates this from a far larger clone, so a read error is likely. This sequence joins TRBV7-9 and TRBJ1-4, with D tentatively TRBD1 (6 bases). The germline V and J ends were trimmed by 8 bases and 8 bases, with 18 bases remaining between them. CDR1 is SEHNR and CDR2 is FQNEAQ in the germline V gene (reference sequence). This CDR3 spans 14 amino acids. The CDR3, as DNA: TGTGCCAGCGGCCCGTTGACAGGTCAGGAAAAACTGTTTTTT. Translation gives CASGPLTGQEKLFF.

The chain employs TRBV27 and TRBJ2-1, with TRBD1 matching over 9 bases. The germline V gene encodes CDR1 MNHEY and CDR2 SMNVEV (reference sequence). Trimming took 0 bases from V and 4 from J; bases not matched to a gene: 1. The CDR3 is 15 amino acids. The CDR3 DNA is TGTGCCAGCAGTTTATCACAGGGGGCGTACAATGAGCAGTTCTTC. Translating gives CASSLSQGAYNEQFF.

The chain combines TRBV7-9 with TRBJ2-6; no clear D. CDR1 is SEHNR and CDR2 is FQNEAQ in the germline V gene (reference sequence). Between the trimmed V and J ends, which lost 5 bases and 0 bases, there was a span of 5 bases. The CDR3 spans 14 residues. CDR3 sequence reads: CASSLYSGANVLTF. The DNA of the CDR3 is TGTGCCAGCAGCCTGTACTCTGGGGCCAACGTCCTGACTTTC. The entire variable domain, with the rest obtained from reference TRBV7-9 and TRBJ2-6, is as follows: DTGVSQNPRHKITKRGQNVTFRCDPISEHNRLYWYRQTLGQGPEFLTYFQNEAQLEKSRLLSDRFSAERPKGSFSTLEIQRTEQGDSAMYLCASSLYSGANVLTFGAGSRLTVL.

The gene calls are TRBV7-2 and TRBJ2-3; 11 bases align to TRBD2. From germline, CDR1 is SGHTA and CDR2 FQGNSA. The CDR3 has 18 amino acids. The V segment lost 1 base and the J segment 5 bases; nucleotides outside the gene matches: 11. The CDR3 is CASSLVLAGGPGLDTQYF. CDR3 nucleotides: TGTGCCAGCAGCTTAGTCTTAGCGGGAGGGCCGGGGTTAGATACGCAGTATTTT. Full variable domain (outside the CDR3, taken from reference TRBV7-2 and TRBJ2-3): GAGVSQSPSNKVTEKGKDVELRCDPISGHTALYWYRQSLGQGLEFLIYFQGNSAPDKSGLPSDRFSAERTGGSVSTLTIQRTQQEDSAVYLCASSLVLAGGPGLDTQYFGPGTRLTVL.

The V and J genes are TRBV6-1 and TRBJ2-7; 12 nucleotides line up with TRBD2. After removal of 8 bases from V and 3 bases from J, the junction contained 2 bases not matched to a gene. The CDR3 consists of 13 residues. Germline CDR1 MNHNS, CDR2 SASEGT. The CDR3 nucleotides are TGTGCCAGCCGACTAGCGGGAGTCTACGAGCAGTACTTC. The encoded protein is CASRLAGVYEQYF.

This chain connects TRBV18 to TRBJ2-3, with TRBD1 identical over 11 bases. The germline V gene has CDR1 KGHSH and CDR2 LQKENI. The CDR3 sequence is 16 residues long. Trimming cost V 3 bases and J 4 bases; bases outside gene matches: 6. This chain's CDR3 is CASSPVDRGLADTQYF. The DNA for the CDR3 is TGTGCCAGCTCACCTGTGGACAGGGGGCTTGCAGATACGCAGTATTTT.